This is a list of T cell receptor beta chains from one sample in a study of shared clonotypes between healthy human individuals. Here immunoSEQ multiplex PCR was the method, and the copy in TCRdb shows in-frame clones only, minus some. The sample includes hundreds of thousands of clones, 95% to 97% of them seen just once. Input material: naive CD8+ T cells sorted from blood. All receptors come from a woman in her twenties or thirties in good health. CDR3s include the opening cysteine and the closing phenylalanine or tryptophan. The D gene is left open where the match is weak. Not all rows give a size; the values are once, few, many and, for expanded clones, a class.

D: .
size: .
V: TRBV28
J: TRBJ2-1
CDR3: CASSLGQLNEQFF
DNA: TGTGCCAGCAGTTTAGGGCAGCTCAATGAGCAGTTCTTC

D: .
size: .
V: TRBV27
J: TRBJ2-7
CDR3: CATRWAGASEQYF
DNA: TGTGCCACCCGTTGGGCAGGGGCCAGCGAGCAGTACTTC

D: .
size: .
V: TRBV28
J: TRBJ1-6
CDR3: CASIPRAYHSPLHF
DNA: TGTGCCAGCATCCCTCGGGCTTACCATTCACCCCTCCACTTT

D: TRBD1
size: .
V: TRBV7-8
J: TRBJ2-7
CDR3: CASSSFTGDAQYF
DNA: TGTGCCAGCAGCTCGTTCACAGGGGACGCGCAGTACTTC

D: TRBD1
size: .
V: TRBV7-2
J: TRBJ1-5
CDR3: CASSDETGNQPQHF
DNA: TGTGCCAGCAGCGATGAGACAGGGAATCAGCCCCAGCATTTT

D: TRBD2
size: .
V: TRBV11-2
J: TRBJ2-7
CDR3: CASSMGLATYEQYF
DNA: TGTGCCAGCAGCATGGGACTAGCTACCTACGAGCAGTACTTC

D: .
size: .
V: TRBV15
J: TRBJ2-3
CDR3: CATSRERRSSTGGDTQYF
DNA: TGTGCCACCAGCAGAGAGAGACGTAGCTCGACGGGTGGAGATACGCAGTATTTT

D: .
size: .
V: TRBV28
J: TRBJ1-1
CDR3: CASSRSVLGTEAFF
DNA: TGTGCCAGCAGCCGTTCGGTTCTTGGCACTGAAGCTTTCTTT

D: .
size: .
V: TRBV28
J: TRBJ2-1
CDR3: CASSSPRESPYNEQFF
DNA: TGTGCCAGCAGTTCGCCCCGTGAATCCCCCTACAATGAGCAGTTCTTC

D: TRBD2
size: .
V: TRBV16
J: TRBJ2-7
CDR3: CASSQSPSGGSYEQYF
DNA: TGTGCCAGCAGCCAATCTCCTAGCGGGGGCTCCTACGAGCAGTACTTC

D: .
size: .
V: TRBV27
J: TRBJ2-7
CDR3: CASSLSRPPEQYF
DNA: TGTGCCAGCAGTTTATCGCGGCCTCCCGAGCAGTACTTC

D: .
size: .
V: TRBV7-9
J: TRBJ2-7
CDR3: CASSSPGEQYF
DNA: TGTGCCAGCAGCTCGCCCGGCGAGCAGTACTTC

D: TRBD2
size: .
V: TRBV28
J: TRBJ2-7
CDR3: CASRGTSGKYEQYF
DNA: TGTGCCAGCAGAGGGACTAGCGGTAAATACGAGCAGTACTTC

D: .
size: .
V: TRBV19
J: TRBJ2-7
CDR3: CASSIVGVEEQYF
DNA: TGTGCCAGTAGTATAGTTGGGGTCGAAGAGCAGTACTTC

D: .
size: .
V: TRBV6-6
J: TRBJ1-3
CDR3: CASSSWDSGNTIYF
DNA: TGTGCCAGCAGTTCTTGGGACTCTGGAAACACCATATATTTT

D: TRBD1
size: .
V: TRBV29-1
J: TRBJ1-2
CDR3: CSVGQGRYGYTF
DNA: TGCAGCGTTGGACAGGGGAGGTATGGCTACACCTTC

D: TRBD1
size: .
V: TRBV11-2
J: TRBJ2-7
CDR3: CASSWGTGDYEQYF
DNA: TGTGCCAGCAGCTGGGGGACAGGTGACTACGAGCAGTACTTC

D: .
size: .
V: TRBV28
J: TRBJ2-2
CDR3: CASSLTGEAGELFF
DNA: TGTGCCAGCAGTTTAACGGGAGAGGCTGGGGAGCTGTTTTTT

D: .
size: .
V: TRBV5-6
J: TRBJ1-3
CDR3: CASSLGFNSGNTIYF
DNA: TGTGCCAGCAGCTTGGGGTTCAACTCTGGAAACACCATATATTTT

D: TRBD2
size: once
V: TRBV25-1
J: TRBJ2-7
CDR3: CASSVAGGSYEQYF
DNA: TGTGCCAGCAGTGTAGCGGGAGGTTCCTACGAGCAGTACTTC

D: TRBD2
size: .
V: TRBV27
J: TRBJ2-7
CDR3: CASSPVYRSGRVEQYF
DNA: TGTGCCAGCAGTCCCGTGTATAGAAGCGGGAGGGTCGAGCAGTACTTC

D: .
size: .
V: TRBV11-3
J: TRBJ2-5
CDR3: CASSLVSGETQYF
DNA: TGTGCCAGCAGCTTAGTATCCGGGGAGACCCAGTACTTC

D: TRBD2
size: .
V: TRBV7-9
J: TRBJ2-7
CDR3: CASSLAGVGEQYF
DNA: TGTGCCAGCAGTCTAGCGGGCGTTGGCGAGCAGTACTTC

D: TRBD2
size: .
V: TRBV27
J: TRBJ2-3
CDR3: CASSQYLAGGFDTQYF
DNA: TGTGCCAGCAGTCAATACCTAGCGGGAGGCTTTGATACGCAGTATTTT

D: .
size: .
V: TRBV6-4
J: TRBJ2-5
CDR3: CATQWHEQYF
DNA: TGTGCCACCCAGTGGCATGAGCAGTACTTC

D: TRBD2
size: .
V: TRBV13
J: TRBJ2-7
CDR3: CASSPSGAHEQYF
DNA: TGTGCCAGCAGCCCCAGCGGGGCCCACGAGCAGTACTTC

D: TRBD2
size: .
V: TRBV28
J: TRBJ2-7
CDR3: CASSFPSGRAPEQYF
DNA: TGTGCCAGCAGTTTCCCTAGCGGGAGGGCCCCGGAGCAGTACTTC

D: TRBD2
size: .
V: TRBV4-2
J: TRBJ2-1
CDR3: CASSVLTSGMLHNEQFF
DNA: TGTGCCAGCAGCGTCCTGACTAGCGGGATGTTACACAATGAGCAGTTCTTC

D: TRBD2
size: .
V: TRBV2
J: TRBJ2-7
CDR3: CASSARTSGSRSYEQYF
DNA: TGTGCCAGCAGCGCCAGGACTAGCGGGAGCCGAAGTTACGAGCAGTACTTC

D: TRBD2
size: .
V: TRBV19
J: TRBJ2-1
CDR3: CASSRTSGSRNEQFF
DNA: TGTGCCAGTAGTAGAACTAGCGGGAGCCGGAATGAGCAGTTCTTC

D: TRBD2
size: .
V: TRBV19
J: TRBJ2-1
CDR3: CASSRGTSGYNEQFF
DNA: TGTGCCAGTAGTAGGGGGACTAGCGGCTACAATGAGCAGTTCTTC

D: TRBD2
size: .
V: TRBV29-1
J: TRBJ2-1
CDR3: CSVITGGGPVDEQFF
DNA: TGCAGCGTTATCACGGGAGGGGGACCGGTGGATGAGCAGTTCTTC

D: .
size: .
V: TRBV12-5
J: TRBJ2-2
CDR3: CASGLVQGRYTGELFF
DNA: TGTGCTAGTGGTTTGGTACAGGGCCGATACACCGGGGAGCTGTTTTTT

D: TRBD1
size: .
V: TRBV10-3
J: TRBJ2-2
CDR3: CAISEPDRGAPGELFF
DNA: TGTGCCATCAGTGAACCAGACAGGGGAGCTCCCGGGGAGCTGTTTTTT

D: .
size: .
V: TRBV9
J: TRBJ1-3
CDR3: CASSVEGYSGNTIYF
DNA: TGTGCCAGCAGCGTAGAAGGGTATTCTGGAAACACCATATATTTT

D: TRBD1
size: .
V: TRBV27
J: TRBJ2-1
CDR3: CASSQGDSPYNEQFF
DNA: TGTGCCAGCAGTCAGGGGGACAGCCCCTACAATGAGCAGTTCTTC

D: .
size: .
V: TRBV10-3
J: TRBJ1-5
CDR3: CAISEGKAGGNQPQHF
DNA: TGTGCCATCAGTGAGGGGAAAGCTGGAGGCAATCAGCCCCAGCATTTT

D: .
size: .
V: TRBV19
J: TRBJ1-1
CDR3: CASMGTPMDEAFF
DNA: TGTGCCAGTATGGGGACACCTATGGATGAAGCTTTCTTT

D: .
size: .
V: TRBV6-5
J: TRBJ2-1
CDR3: CASSYGSSYNEQFF
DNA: TGTGCCAGCAGTTACGGGAGCTCCTACAATGAGCAGTTCTTC

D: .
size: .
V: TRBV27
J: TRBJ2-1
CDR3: CASSLRQPSSYNEQFF
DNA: TGTGCCAGCAGTTTAAGGCAGCCTAGCTCCTACAATGAGCAGTTCTTC

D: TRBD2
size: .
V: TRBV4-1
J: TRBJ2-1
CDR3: CASSPRTSGRDEQFF
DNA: TGCGCCAGCAGCCCGAGGACTAGCGGGAGGGATGAGCAGTTCTTC

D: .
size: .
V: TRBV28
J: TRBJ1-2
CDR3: CASNLPGEVGYTF
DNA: TGTGCCAGCAACCTCCCAGGGGAGGTAGGCTACACCTTC

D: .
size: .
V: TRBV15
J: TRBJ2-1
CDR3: CATSSPPIISEIEQFF
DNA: TGTGCCACCAGCAGTCCCCCGATTATTTCTGAAATTGAGCAGTTCTTC

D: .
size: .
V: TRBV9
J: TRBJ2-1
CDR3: CASSSRTEADEQFF
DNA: TGTGCCAGCAGCTCCCGGACTGAGGCCGATGAGCAGTTCTTC

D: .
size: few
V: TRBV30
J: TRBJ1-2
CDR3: CAWSDRDGYTF
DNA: TGTGCCTGGAGTGACAGGGACGGCTACACCTTC

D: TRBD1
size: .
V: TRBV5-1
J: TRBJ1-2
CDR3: CASSLETGSYSNYGYTF
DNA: TGCGCCAGCAGCTTGGAGACAGGGTCCTACTCTAACTATGGCTACACCTTC

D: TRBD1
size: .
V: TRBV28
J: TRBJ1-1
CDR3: CASSVTGLTEAFF
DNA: TGTGCCAGCAGTGTGACAGGGCTCACTGAAGCTTTCTTT

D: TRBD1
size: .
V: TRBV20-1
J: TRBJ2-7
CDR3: CRTGDDEQYF
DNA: TGCAGGACAGGGGACGACGAGCAGTACTTC

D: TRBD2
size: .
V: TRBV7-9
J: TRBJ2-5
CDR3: CASRRLASEETQYF
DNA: TGTGCCAGCAGACGACTAGCGTCAGAAGAGACCCAGTACTTC